This entry lists 7 T cell receptor beta chains sequenced from one sample in a study of identical twins. TCRdb re-called the 5' RACE reads with MiXCR, one entry per CDR3 protein. The repertoire holds around 490,000 distinct CDR3 sequences, with 20% to 25% as singletons. These same records also appear under a second study, on yellow fever vaccine responses in identical twins.

The specimen sequenced was CD4+ T cells sorted from blood. The receptor set was obtained from a woman in her late teens or twenties in good health.

This chain connects TRBV27 to TRBJ2-5; no definite D call. This CDR3 spans 15 amino acids. The V gene's germline CDR1 is MNHEY and CDR2 SMNVEV (reference sequence). Trimming took off 3 bases at V and 4 bases at J, with 15 bases between the two ends. CDR3 coding DNA: TGTGCCAGCAGTTTTAGATCGGTGGGCCTAGAGACCCAGTACTTC. As protein: CASSFRSVGLETQYF.

This chain joins TRBV7-2 and TRBJ2-7, with D possibly matching TRBD2 (6 bases). Germline V gene lookup returns CDR1 SGHTA and CDR2 FQGNSA. The CDR3 is 17 residues long. Deletions cut 1 base from V and 0 bases from J, with 16 bases between. The CDR3 coding sequence is TGTGCCAGCAGCTTAGGCCTTATCCGGGACTCCTCCTACGAGCAGTACTTC. Protein sequence: CASSLGLIRDSSYEQYF.

The V and J genes are TRBV6-5 and TRBJ2-3, with 9 bases identical to TRBD2. From germline, CDR1 is MNHEY and CDR2 SVGAGI. CDR3 length: 17 residues. V shed 2 bases, J shed 2 bases, and the junction held 8 bases outside the gene matches. The CDR3 loop is CASSYGLRGGATDTQYF. CDR3 coding DNA: TGTGCCAGCAGTTACGGTCTCCGCGGGGGGGCCACAGATACGCAGTATTTT.

The gene calls are TRBV20-1 and TRBJ1-2; TRBD1 might be the D (5 bases). The V gene lost 4 bases and the J gene lost 2 bases, with 14 bases spanning the gap. Germline V gene lookup returns CDR1 DFQATT and CDR2 SNEGSKA (reference sequence). The CDR3 sequence is 14 residues long. The CDR3 here is CSATPTEFNYGYTF. The CDR3 DNA reads as TGCAGTGCTACCCCGACAGAGTTCAACTATGGCTACACCTTC.

This clonotype was seen ten or more times. The chain joins TRBV29-1 to TRBJ2-2; 11 bases line up with TRBD2. The CDR3 runs 15 residues. V was pared by 4 bases and J by 4 bases, with 5 bases of the junction left unmatched. CDR1 SQVTM and CDR2 ANQGSEA come from the germline V gene. The CDR3 sequence is CSVVISGRATGELFF. The CDR3 region has the DNA TGCAGCGTTGTGATTAGCGGGAGGGCCACCGGGGAGCTGTTTTTT.

This clonotype was seen repeatedly, ten times or more. This chain connects TRBV12-3 or TRBV12-4 to TRBJ2-5, with 12 bases identical to TRBD2. This CDR3 region has 20 residues. The V and J ends lost 6 bases and 1 base, in that order; junction bases with no gene match: 18. CDR3 in DNA: TGTGCCAGCAGCCAGAGGGCCGGACTAGCGGGGAGAAACATCCAAGAGACCCAGTACTTC. This translates into CASSQRAGLAGRNIQETQYF.

The genes are TRBV24-1 and TRBJ2-1; 12 positions agree with TRBD2. CDR1 is KGHDR and CDR2 is SFDVKD in the germline V gene. CDR3 length: 16 amino acids. Losses at the gene ends were 5 bases for V and 3 bases for J; bases not matched to a gene: 4. CDR3 coding DNA: TGTGCCACCAGTGGCGTACTAGCGGGGGGCTACAATGAGCAGTTCTTC. Translation gives CATSGVLAGGYNEQFF.